This record looks at one T cell receptor beta chain sequence and its context. What it binds is unknown. Data came from immunoSEQ multiplex PCR; TCRdb stores just in-frame clones and leaves some out. The profile covers 70,000 or so clones, with 80% to 95% appearing a single time and around 4.6% taken by the ten largest. This specimen comes from a study of resident and recirculating memory T cells in vitiligo. Overall study context: Genomic DNA was extracted from whole homogenized samples, with no cell sorting. Whole-study findings and limits: TCR sequences were not conserved across biopsy sites or patients. Vitiligo lesions lacked a unique dominant clone, and clonality varied.

CDR3 length equals 15 residues. V lost 5 bases and J 1 base, leaving 15 bases between the germline ends. Germline assignment: CDR1 SGHTA and CDR2 FQGNSA. Patients who had received treatment within the previous three months were excluded. This sequence was found in a male donor with vitiligo. The V and J genes are TRBV7-2 and TRBJ2-7; weak D call: TRBD2 (6 bases). The sequencing sample was made of blood. The CDR3 loop is CASSPSGGRSYEQYF. Here the CDR3 DNA reads TGTGCCAGCAGCCCCTCTGGGGGGAGGTCCTACGAGCAGTACTTC.